The 27 T cell receptor beta chains below come from one sample, sequenced in a study of blood T cells in healthy people across ages. Next came a second PCR, run for about 6 to 12 cycles, which used a sample-barcoded 5' primer along with a J-beta primer mix. MiXCR, run by TCRdb on the 5' RACE reads, gives a single entry per CDR3 protein. The data show about a million distinct CDR3 sequences, about 48% seen once. The specimen sequenced was blood. These receptors came from a man in his thirties or forties in good health.

The chain links TRBV16 to TRBJ2-7, with 7 bases aligning to TRBD1. CDR1 and CDR2 (germline): KGHSY, FQNENV. This CDR3 is built from 15 residues. V was clipped by 5 bases and J by 2 bases; unmatched bases: 9. The CDR3 reads CASSSQGELPYEQYF. The CDR3 nucleotides read TGTGCCAGCAGCTCGCAGGGGGAACTTCCCTACGAGCAGTACTTC.

Only a few counts were recorded for this clonotype. CDR3 amino acids: CASSYSGSHEQYF. The DNA for the CDR3 is TGTGCCAGCAGTTACTCGGGGTCACACGAGCAGTACTTC. The chain is built from TRBV6-5 and TRBJ2-7; no firm D call. Trimming took 0 bases from V and 5 from J, leaving 8 bases between them. The CDR3 runs 13 residues. Per germline, CDR1 MNHEY and CDR2 SVGAGI.

The chain joins TRBV7-2 to TRBJ1-4, with 8 nucleotides matching TRBD1. The CDR3 runs to 15 residues. V lost 5 bases to trimming and J lost 7 bases; unmatched junction nucleotides: 9. The germline gives CDR1 SGHTA, CDR2 FQGNSA. CDR3 nucleotides: TGTGCCAGCAGCGTAGGACAGGGTGGGGGTGAAAAACTGTTTTTT. This translates into CASSVGQGGGEKLFF.

This sequence joins TRBV4-1 and TRBJ1-2; 7 bases are shared with TRBD1. Germline V CDR1 and CDR2: MGHRA, YSYEKL. The CDR3 totals 14 residues. J was trimmed by 7 bases and V by 1 base; bases with no gene match: 6. CDR3 nucleotides: TGCGCCAGCAGCCAAGGGAGACAGGGAACTGGCTACACCTTC. Its translation is CASSQGRQGTGYTF.

The chain links TRBV7-8 to TRBJ2-7; D may be TRBD1 (6 bases). CDR1 is SGHVS, CDR2 FQNEAQ, per germline. Trimming stripped 5 bases from V and 6 bases from J, with 20 bases between. The CDR3 length is 15 residues. CDR3 loop: CASSPRDTSYGEQYF. DNA of the CDR3: TGTGCCAGCAGCCCGAGGGACACTAGTTATGGCGAGCAGTACTTC.

This clonotype appeared a few times. The genes are TRBV6-2 or TRBV6-3 and TRBJ2-1, with TRBD1 identical over 8 bases. V shed 6 bases, J shed 8 bases, and the junction held 6 bases outside the gene matches. The germline CDR1 and CDR2 sequences are MNHEY and SVGEGT. This CDR3 has 13 residues. The CDR3 DNA is TGTGCCAGCAGGAAGACAGGGGTGGATGAGCAGTTCTTC. Its protein product is CASRKTGVDEQFF.

V gene TRBV4-2 combines with J gene TRBJ2-4; TRBD2 matches at 10 bases. The DNA end lines up better with TRBJ2-5; the J call may be wrong. This CDR3 region has 17 residues. CDR1 and CDR2 (germline): LGHNA, YNFKEQ. The CDR3, as DNA: TGTGCCAGCAGCCATTCCCCGGGACTAGCGCAACAAGAGACCCAGTACTTC. It codes for CASSHSPGLAQQETQYF.

The table lists this clonotype with a few counts. The chain uses TRBV20-1 and TRBJ2-5; no reliable D call. Germline assignment: CDR1 DFQATT and CDR2 SNEGSKA (reference sequence). V was cut by 4 bases and J by 7 bases, with 10 bases left in between. The CDR3 contains 11 residues. The CDR3: CSATDVGTQYF. CDR3 DNA sequence: TGCAGTGCTACCGACGTAGGGACCCAGTACTTC.

This clonotype has only a few counts. J is TRBJ2-5 and V is TRBV29-1; TRBD1 matches at 7 bases. Trimming at V came to 6 bases and at J to 7 bases, leaving 5 bases not matched to a gene. This CDR3 has 11 amino acids. Looked up from germline, CDR1 is SQVTM and CDR2 is ANQGSEA. Here the CDR3 DNA reads TGCAGCGTCCAGGGGGTCGGGACCCAGTACTTC. Translation gives CSVQGVGTQYF.

This clonotype was detected only a few times. J is TRBJ2-7 and V is TRBV6-5, with 14 bases matching TRBD2. This CDR3 spans 19 amino acids. V was clipped by 0 bases and J by 1 base; unmatched bases: 8. Germline V gene lookup returns CDR1 MNHEY and CDR2 SVGAGI. CDR3 residues: CASSYSTSGGAGRSYEQYF. CDR3 DNA: TGTGCCAGCAGTTACTCGACTAGCGGGGGGGCGGGTCGGTCCTACGAGCAGTACTTC.

Concerning this clonotype itself: At one of its ends the junction is not consistent with the germline gene, which may arise from a read error. The chain is built from TRBV20-1 and TRBJ1-1, with no clear D. CDR1 and CDR2 from the germline V gene are DFQATT and SNEGSKA (reference sequence). CDR3 size: 12 residues. Here the CDR3 reads CGALGVGTEAFF. For the CDR3, the DNA is TGCGGTGCCTTAGGAGTCGGCACTGAAGCTTTCTTT.

A few counts support this clonotype. V usage is TRBV7-2 and J usage is TRBJ1-5; maybe TRBD1 (6 bases). CDR1 is SGHTA and CDR2 is FQGNSA in the germline V gene. The CDR3 totals 17 residues. V dropped 1 base and J dropped 4 bases, with 17 bases sitting between them. The CDR3 nucleotides are TGTGCCAGCAGCTTAGTTCCGGGGGGCGGCATGAATCAGCCCCAGCATTTT. Translation: CASSLVPGGGMNQPQHF.

This clonotype was seen a handful of times. The CDR3 region is CASSPSGTVYGYTF. Written as DNA, the CDR3 is TGTGCCAGCAGTCCCTCAGGAACGGTCTATGGCTACACCTTC. The V and J genes are TRBV6-5 and TRBJ1-2; D is unresolved. Germline values: CDR1 MNHEY, CDR2 SVGAGI. The CDR3 runs 14 residues. V lost 5 bases to trimming and J lost 4 bases, with 14 bases between them.

This clonotype showed up just a few times. V is TRBV6-6 and J is TRBJ2-7, with 9 positions matching TRBD2. The CDR3 is 16 amino acids. Germline V gene data show CDR1 as MNHNY and CDR2 as SVGAGI (reference sequence). Trimming took 6 bases from V and 6 from J; bases not matched to a gene: 15. CDR3 region: CASSPEGKRGAGEQYF. As DNA, the CDR3 is TGTGCCAGCAGCCCCGAAGGGAAGCGGGGGGCAGGCGAGCAGTACTTC.

This clonotype was counted once. V and J are TRBV20-1 and TRBJ2-2; D is unclear. The germline CDR1 and CDR2 sequences are DFQATT and SNEGSKA (reference sequence). The CDR3 consists of 12 residues. V lost 1 base and J 5 bases, leaving 5 bases between the germline ends. CDR3 protein: CSARAVTGELFF. As DNA, the CDR3 is TGCAGTGCTAGAGCGGTGACCGGGGAGCTGTTTTTT.

The rearrangement joins TRBV12-3 or TRBV12-4 to TRBJ2-3; tentatively, D is TRBD2 (5 bases). Trimming removed 3 bases from V and 3 bases from J, with 16 bases in between. The length of the CDR3 is 16 residues. DNA for the CDR3: TGTGCCAGCAGTTTGATGCCCGGACTCTCAACAGATACGCAGTATTTT. The encoded protein is CASSLMPGLSTDTQYF.

The rearrangement links TRBV5-6 to TRBJ2-4; D is unresolved. This CDR3 spans 14 amino acids. V was shortened by 2 bases and J by 0 bases, with 6 bases between the two germline ends. The germline V gene has CDR1 SGHDT and CDR2 YYEEEE. As DNA, the CDR3 is TGTGCCAGCAGCTTACCGGTAGCCAAAAACATTCAGTACTTC. Its translation: CASSLPVAKNIQYF.

This chain joins TRBV27 and TRBJ1-4; no firm D call. The V end was cut by 11 bases, the J end by 0 bases, with 10 bases between. This CDR3 is 13 amino acids long. Germline-derived CDR1 and CDR2 are MNHEY and SMNVEV (reference sequence). For the CDR3, the DNA is TGTGCCCCCCCGGGAGCAACTAATGAAAAACTGTTTTTT. Translating it yields CAPPGATNEKLFF.

About this clonotype: One end of the junction varies from germline; a read error may be responsible. The chain links TRBV7-2 to TRBJ1-2; D is undetermined. Germline V gives CDR1 SGHTA, CDR2 FQGNSA. The CDR3 contains 16 residues. This CDR3 reads CASSLGPTNDNYGYTF. The CDR3 DNA is TGTGCCAGCAGCTTAGGGCCGACGAATGATAACTATGGCTACACCTTT.

This clonotype was seen a handful of times. The chain is built from TRBV12-3 or TRBV12-4 and TRBJ2-5, with a weak D call TRBD2 (6 bases). The CDR3 contains 15 residues. Trimming left V 7 bases short and J 4 bases short, with 19 bases between. CDR3 region: CASTLWEAGRETQYF. CDR3 bases: TGTGCCAGCACCCTCTGGGAGGCGGGGAGAGAGACCCAGTACTTC.

At least ten counts were recorded for this clonotype. This rearrangement joins TRBV9 to TRBJ2-1; D ambiguous. Germline-derived CDR1 and CDR2 are SGDLS and YYNGEE. The CDR3 is 13 amino acids. The V and J ends lost 0 bases and 3 bases respectively, with 4 bases between them. CDR3 amino acids: CASSVASYNEQFF. CDR3 sequence (DNA): TGTGCCAGCAGCGTAGCCAGCTACAATGAGCAGTTCTTC.

This clonotype was detected only once. The rearrangement uses TRBV7-9 and TRBJ2-5; weak D call: TRBD2 (5 bases). CDR1 and CDR2 (germline): SEHNR, FQNEAQ (reference sequence). V lost 1 base to trimming and J lost 1 base, with 13 bases between them. The CDR3 is 16 amino acids. The CDR3, as DNA: TGTGCCAGCAGCTTAGACAGAAGGAGCGGCCAAGAGACCCAGTACTTC. Its translation is CASSLDRRSGQETQYF.

The chain joins TRBV6-5 to TRBJ2-1; D is possibly TRBD1 or TRBD2 (5 bases each). V dropped 4 bases and J dropped 8 bases, with 15 bases sitting between them. Germline CDR1 MNHEY, CDR2 SVGAGI. The length of the CDR3 is 14 residues. CDR3 loop: CASSSGTSVYEQFF. DNA for the CDR3: TGTGCCAGCAGTTCCGGGACCTCAGTCTATGAGCAGTTCTTC.

The sample holds a few counts of this clonotype. The J gene is TRBJ2-7, the V gene TRBV7-6; no reliable D call. Trimming removed 5 bases at V and 2 bases at J, with 16 bases between. The CDR3 has 15 amino acids. Germline assignment: CDR1 SGHVS and CDR2 FNYEAQ. The CDR3 nucleotides are TGTGCCAGCAGCGCAAATTCGAGAATACCCTACGAGCAGTACTTC. Translating gives CASSANSRIPYEQYF.

This clonotype turned up a few times. The chain recombines TRBV30 with TRBJ2-1, with D tentatively TRBD1 (6 bases). The germline gives CDR1 GTSNPN, CDR2 SVGIG (reference sequence). The CDR3 is 13 residues long. V was clipped by 5 bases and J by 8 bases, with 16 bases between them. The CDR3 DNA sequence: TGTGCCTGGTTCGCTGGGGGCCTGGATGAGCAGTTCTTC. Residues: CAWFAGGLDEQFF. Full variable domain (missing parts from reference TRBV30 and TRBJ2-1): SQTIHQWPATLVQPVGSPLSLECTVEGTSNPNLYWYRQAAGRGLQLLFYSVGIGQISSEVPQNLSASRPQDRQFILSSKKLLLSDSGFYLCAWFAGGLDEQFFGPGTRLTVL.

The chain employs TRBV20-1 and TRBJ2-1; 9 bases align to TRBD2. The CDR3 contains 15 residues. J gave up 10 bases and V 0 bases, and 10 bases lay outside the gene matches. CDR1 is DFQATT, CDR2 SNEGSKA, per germline (reference sequence). CDR3 sequence: CSARDLGAGGREQFF. For the CDR3, the DNA is TGCAGTGCTAGAGATCTAGGAGCGGGGGGCCGGGAGCAGTTCTTC.

The J gene is TRBJ2-1, the V gene TRBV5-1; 11 nucleotides match TRBD1. Per germline, CDR1 SGHRS and CDR2 YFSETQ. The trim removed 4 bases at V and 2 bases at J, leaving 2 bases unmatched. This CDR3 comprises 15 residues. The CDR3 protein is CASSRTGGAYNEQFF. As DNA, the CDR3 is TGCGCCAGCAGCCGGACAGGGGGCGCCTACAATGAGCAGTTCTTC.